This T cell receptor (beta chain) was obtained from a study of shared clonotypes between healthy human individuals. Across the whole study: Donor composition was a couple of women and three men, aged 18 to 49. Whole-study results and caveats: Exclusively blood specimens were collected; tissue repertoires likely differ. Clonotypes shared by all four sorted-subset donors had higher generation probabilities than non-shared clonotypes.

Of note for this clone: Its antigen remains unknown.

Repertoires were generated with immunoSEQ multiplex PCR, while TCRdb's copy carries only in-frame clones and drops some. The sample records about 380,000 clones, approximately 96% being singletons. CD45RO+ cells and CCR7-negative CD45RA+ TemRA cells were combined as CD8 memory. This TCR derives from a man younger than 40 in good health. Sequenced material: memory CD8+ T cells sorted from blood. Subset given: CD45RO+ cells pooled with CCR7-negative TemRA cells.

The chain's CDR3 is CASSLAAGLGQPQHF. DNA of the CDR3: TGCGCCAGCAGCTTGGCCGCTGGGTTGGGGCAGCCCCAGCATTTT. The gene calls are TRBV5-1 and TRBJ1-5; the D is unclear. With 0 bases removed from V and 7 bases from J, the gap between germline ends came to 14 bases. CDR1 SGHRS and CDR2 YFSETQ come from the germline V gene. The CDR3 loop spans 15 amino acids.